This TCR beta chain was obtained from a study of breast tumors, draining lymph nodes, adjacent tissues. With V trimmed by 3 bases and J by 6 bases, 5 bases remained unmatched. The CDR3 runs 15 residues. TCRdb re-called the multiplex PCR reads through MiXCR, storing one row per CDR3 protein. The table records more than 50,000 distinct CDR3 sequences, approximately 54% of them present only once. This sequence originates from a female donor with breast cancer. Some clones in this sample may be carry-over from other donors' samples. This chain connects TRBV12-3 or TRBV12-4 to TRBJ2-1; TRBD2 agrees at 10 bases. The sequencing input was breast tumor tissue. For the CDR3, the DNA is TGTGCCAGCAGTTTTGGGCTAGCGGGGGTCAATGAGCAGTTCTTC. It is translated as CASSFGLAGVNEQFF.